The source of this TCR beta chain is a study of vaccination and CD4 T cells after COVID-19. Study observations and caveats: In convalescent patients, 304 of 307 vaccine-specific clones were mono-reactive for SARS-CoV-2 spike.

Notes on this clonotype: The antigen is undetermined.

Between the trimmed V and J ends, which lost 5 bases and 4 bases, there was a span of 9 bases. The V gene's germline CDR1 is MNHEY and CDR2 SVGEGT. This CDR3 has 13 residues. Cultured CD4+ T cells had their DNA profiled by the Oncomine TCR Beta short-read assay. After culture, CD4+ T cells served as the source for genomic DNA extraction. TCRdb fed the PCR reads into MiXCR, producing one record per CDR3 protein. The table includes 25,000 to 30,000 distinct CDR3 sequences, around a third detected once. Time point defined: late sampling 161 to 241 days after vaccination in a few convalescent patients. The treatment here: approximately nine-day PBMC culture with coronavirus spike peptide pools or control peptides (ViraFEST assay). ViraFEST sequenced TCRs after peptide-pool expansion of antigen-specific T cells. Before Alpha, Beta and Delta appeared in the US, convalescents tested positive (March–late 2020).

The clonotype originates from a human donor who had recovered from COVID-19. Here the sequenced sample was CD4+ T cells from blood, cultured in vitro, taken about 7 months after SARS-CoV-2 vaccination. J is TRBJ1-5 and V is TRBV6-2 or TRBV6-3, with no clear D. This CDR3 reads CASSRTVNQPQHF. CDR3 bases: TGTGCCAGCAGTCGGACGGTGAATCAGCCCCAGCATTTT.